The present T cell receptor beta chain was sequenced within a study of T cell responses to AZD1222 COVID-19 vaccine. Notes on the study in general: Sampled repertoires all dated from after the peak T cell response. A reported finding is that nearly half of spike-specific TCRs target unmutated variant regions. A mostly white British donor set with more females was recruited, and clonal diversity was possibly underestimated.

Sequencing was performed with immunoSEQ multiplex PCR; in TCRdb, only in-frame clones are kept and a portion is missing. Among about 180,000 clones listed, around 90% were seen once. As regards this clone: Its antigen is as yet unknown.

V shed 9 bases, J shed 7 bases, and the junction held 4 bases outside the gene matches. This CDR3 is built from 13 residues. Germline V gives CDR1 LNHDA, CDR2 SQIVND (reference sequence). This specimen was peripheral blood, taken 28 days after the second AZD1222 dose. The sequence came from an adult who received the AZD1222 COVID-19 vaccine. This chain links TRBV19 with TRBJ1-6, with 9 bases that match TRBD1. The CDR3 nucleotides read TGTGCCAGCCACAGGGGGCCGAATTCACCCCTCCACTTT. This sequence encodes CASHRGPNSPLHF.